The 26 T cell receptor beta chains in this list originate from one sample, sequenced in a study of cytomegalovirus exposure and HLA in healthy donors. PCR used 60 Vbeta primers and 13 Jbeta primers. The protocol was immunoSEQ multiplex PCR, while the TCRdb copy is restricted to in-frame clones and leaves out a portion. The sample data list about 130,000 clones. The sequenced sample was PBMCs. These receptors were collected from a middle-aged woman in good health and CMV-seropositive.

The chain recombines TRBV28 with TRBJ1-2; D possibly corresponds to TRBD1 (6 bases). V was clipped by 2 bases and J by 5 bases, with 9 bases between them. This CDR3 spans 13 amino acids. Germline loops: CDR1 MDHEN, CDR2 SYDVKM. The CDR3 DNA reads TGTGCCAGCAGTTTAAGGGGGTGGTATGGCTACACCTTC. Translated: CASSLRGWYGYTF.

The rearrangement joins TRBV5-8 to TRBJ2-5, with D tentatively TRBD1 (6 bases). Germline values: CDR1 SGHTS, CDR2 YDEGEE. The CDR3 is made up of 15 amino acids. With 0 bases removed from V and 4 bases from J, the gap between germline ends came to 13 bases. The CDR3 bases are TGTGCCAGCAGCTTGGCGGCCAGGGGTGGAGAGACCCAGTACTTC. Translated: CASSLAARGGETQYF.

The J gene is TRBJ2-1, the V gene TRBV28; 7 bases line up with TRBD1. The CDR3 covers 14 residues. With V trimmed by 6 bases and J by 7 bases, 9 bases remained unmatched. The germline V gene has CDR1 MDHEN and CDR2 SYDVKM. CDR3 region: CASRVLRDRNEQFF. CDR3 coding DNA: TGTGCCAGCAGAGTACTCCGGGACAGAAATGAGCAGTTCTTC.

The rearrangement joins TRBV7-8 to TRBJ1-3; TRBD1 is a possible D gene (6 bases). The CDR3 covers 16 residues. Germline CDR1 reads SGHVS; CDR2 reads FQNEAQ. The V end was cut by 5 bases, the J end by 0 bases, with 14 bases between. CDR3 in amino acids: CASSPGQRYSGNTIYF. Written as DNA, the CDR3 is TGTGCCAGCAGCCCTGGACAGAGGTACTCTGGAAACACCATATATTTT.

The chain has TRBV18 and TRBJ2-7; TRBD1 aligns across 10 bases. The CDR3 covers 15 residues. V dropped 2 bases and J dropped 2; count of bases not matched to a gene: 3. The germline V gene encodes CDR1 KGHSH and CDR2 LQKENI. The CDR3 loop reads CASSPGTGVAYEQYF. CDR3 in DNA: TGTGCCAGCTCACCAGGGACAGGGGTTGCCTACGAGCAGTACTTC.

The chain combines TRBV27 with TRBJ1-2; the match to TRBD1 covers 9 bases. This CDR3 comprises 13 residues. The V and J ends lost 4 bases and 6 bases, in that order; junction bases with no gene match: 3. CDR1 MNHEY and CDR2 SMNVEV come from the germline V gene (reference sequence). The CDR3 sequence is CASSSGQGDGYTF. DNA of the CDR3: TGTGCCAGCAGTTCGGGACAGGGCGATGGCTACACCTTC.

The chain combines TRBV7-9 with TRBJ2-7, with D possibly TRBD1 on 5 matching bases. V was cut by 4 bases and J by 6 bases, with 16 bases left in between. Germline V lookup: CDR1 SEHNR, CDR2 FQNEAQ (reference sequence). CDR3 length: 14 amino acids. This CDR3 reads CASSSVERGAEQYF. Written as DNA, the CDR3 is TGTGCCAGCAGCTCAGTCGAAAGGGGCGCCGAGCAGTACTTC. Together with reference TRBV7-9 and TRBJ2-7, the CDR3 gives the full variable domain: DTGVSQNPRHKITKRGQNVTFRCDPISEHNRLYWYRQTLGQGPEFLTYFQNEAQLEKSRLLSDRFSAERPKGSFSTLEIQRTEQGDSAMYLCASSSVERGAEQYFGPGTRLTVT.

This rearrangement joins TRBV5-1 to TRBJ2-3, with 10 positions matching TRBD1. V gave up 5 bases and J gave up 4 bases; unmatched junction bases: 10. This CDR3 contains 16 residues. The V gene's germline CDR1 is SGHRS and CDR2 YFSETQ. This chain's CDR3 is CASRFSGQGFADTQYF. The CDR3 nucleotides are TGCGCCAGCAGGTTTTCGGGACAGGGGTTCGCAGATACGCAGTATTTT.

For the CDR3, the DNA is TGTGCCTGGAGTCCCCGGGGGACTCACAACTCCTACGAGCAGTACTTC. Translating it yields CAWSPRGTHNSYEQYF. The chain joins TRBV30 to TRBJ2-5; a weak D match, TRBD2 (6 bases). Near its end, the DNA agrees better with TRBJ2-7, so the J call may be wrong. This CDR3 spans 16 amino acids. CDR1 and CDR2 from the germline V gene are GTSNPN and SVGIG (reference sequence).

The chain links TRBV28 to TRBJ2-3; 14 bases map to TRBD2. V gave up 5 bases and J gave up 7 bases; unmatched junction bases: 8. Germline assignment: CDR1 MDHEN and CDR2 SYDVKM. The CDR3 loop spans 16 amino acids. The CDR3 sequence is CASSQAGTSGRHTQYF. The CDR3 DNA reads TGTGCCAGCAGTCAAGCCGGGACTAGCGGGAGACATACGCAGTATTTT.

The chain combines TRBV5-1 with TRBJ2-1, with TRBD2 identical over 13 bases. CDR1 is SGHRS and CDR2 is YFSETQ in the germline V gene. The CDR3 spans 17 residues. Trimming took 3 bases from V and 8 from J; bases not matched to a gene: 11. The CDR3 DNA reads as TGCGCCAGCAGCTCAAAGCCTACTAGCGGGAGGGCCGATGAGCAGTTCTTC. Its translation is CASSSKPTSGRADEQFF.

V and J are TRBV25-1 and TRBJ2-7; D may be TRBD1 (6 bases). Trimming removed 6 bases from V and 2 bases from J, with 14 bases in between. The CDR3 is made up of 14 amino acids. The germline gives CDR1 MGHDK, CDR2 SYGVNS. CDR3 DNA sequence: TGTGCCAGCAGCACCGGGACAAGGCCCTACGAGCAGTACTTC. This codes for CASSTGTRPYEQYF.

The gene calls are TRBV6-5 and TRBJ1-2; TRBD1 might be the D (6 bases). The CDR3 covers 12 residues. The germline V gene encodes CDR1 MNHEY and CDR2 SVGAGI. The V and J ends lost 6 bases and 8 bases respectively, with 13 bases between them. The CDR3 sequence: CASSQQGDGYTF. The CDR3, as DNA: TGTGCCAGCAGCCAACAGGGAGACGGCTACACCTTC.

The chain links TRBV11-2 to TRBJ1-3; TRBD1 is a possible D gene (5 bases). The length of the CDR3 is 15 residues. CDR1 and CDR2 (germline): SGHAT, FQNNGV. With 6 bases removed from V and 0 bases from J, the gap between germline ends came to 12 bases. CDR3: CASRPPGGSGNTIYF. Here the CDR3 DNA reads TGTGCCAGCAGGCCCCCCGGGGGCTCTGGAAACACCATATATTTT.

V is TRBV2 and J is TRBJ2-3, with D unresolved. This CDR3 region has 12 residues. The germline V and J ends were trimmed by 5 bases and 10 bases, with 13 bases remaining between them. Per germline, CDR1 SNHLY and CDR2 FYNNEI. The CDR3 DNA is TGTGCCAGCAGTCCACCTTTAGCAGCGCAGTATTTT. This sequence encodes CASSPPLAAQYF.

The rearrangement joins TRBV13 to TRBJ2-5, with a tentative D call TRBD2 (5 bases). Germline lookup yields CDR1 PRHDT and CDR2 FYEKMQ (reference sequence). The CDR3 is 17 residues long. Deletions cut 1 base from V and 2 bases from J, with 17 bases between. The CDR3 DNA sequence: TGTGCCAGCAGCTTAGTTGGCTTTGAGGGCGTACAAGAGACCCAGTACTTC. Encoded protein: CASSLVGFEGVQETQYF.

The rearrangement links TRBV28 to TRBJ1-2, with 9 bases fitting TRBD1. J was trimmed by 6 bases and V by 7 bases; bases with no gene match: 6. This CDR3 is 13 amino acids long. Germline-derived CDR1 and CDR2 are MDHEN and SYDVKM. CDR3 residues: CASTLQGANGYTF. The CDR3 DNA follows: TGTGCCAGCACCCTACAGGGGGCGAATGGCTACACCTTC.

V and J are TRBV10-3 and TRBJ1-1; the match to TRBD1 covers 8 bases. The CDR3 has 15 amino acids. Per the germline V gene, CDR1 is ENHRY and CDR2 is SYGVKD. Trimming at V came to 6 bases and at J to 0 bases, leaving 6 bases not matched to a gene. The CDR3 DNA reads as TGTGCCATCAGAGGGACAGGTTACTTGAACACTGAAGCTTTCTTT. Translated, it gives CAIRGTGYLNTEAFF.

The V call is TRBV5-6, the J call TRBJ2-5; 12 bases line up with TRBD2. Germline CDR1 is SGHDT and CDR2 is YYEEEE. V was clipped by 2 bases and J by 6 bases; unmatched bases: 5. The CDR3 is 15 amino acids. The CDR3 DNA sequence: TGTGCCAGCAGCTTCAGGACTAGCGGGATAAAGACCCAGTACTTC. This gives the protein CASSFRTSGIKTQYF.

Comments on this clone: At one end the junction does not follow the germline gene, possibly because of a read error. CDR3 amino acids: CASSPGGQETQYF. DNA for the CDR3: TGTGCTAGCAGCCCTGGGGGGCAAGAGACCCAGTACTTC. This chain links TRBV7-7 with TRBJ2-5; possible D gene TRBD2, 6 bases. The CDR3 contains 13 residues. Germline V lookup: CDR1 SSHAT, CDR2 FNYEAQ (reference sequence).

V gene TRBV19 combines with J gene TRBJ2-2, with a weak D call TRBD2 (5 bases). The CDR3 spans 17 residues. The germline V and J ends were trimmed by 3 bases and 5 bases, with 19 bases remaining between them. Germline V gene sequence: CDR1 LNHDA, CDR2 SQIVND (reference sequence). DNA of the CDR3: TGTGCCAGTAGTATTCGGGGTATTAGACATTTGACCGGGGAGCTGTTTTTT. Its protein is CASSIRGIRHLTGELFF.

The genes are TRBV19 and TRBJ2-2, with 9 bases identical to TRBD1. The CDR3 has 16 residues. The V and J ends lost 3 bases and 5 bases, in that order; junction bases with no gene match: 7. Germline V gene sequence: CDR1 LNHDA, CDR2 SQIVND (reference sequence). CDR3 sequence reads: CASSIPGTGRTGELFF. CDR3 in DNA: TGTGCCAGTAGTATTCCCGGGACAGGGCGGACCGGGGAGCTGTTTTTT.

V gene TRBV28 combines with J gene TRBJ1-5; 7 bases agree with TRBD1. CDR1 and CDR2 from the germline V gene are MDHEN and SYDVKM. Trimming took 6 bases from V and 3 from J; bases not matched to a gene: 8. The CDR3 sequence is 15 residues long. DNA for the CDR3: TGTGCCAGCAGAGTTCCCGGGACAGCCAATCAGCCCCAGCATTTT. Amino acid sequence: CASRVPGTANQPQHF.

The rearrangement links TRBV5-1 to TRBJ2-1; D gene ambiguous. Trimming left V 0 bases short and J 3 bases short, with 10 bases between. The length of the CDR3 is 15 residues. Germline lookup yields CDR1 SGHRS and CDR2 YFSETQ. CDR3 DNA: TGCGCCAGCAGCTTGGAGTTAGCCCGCTACAATGAGCAGTTCTTC. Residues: CASSLELARYNEQFF.

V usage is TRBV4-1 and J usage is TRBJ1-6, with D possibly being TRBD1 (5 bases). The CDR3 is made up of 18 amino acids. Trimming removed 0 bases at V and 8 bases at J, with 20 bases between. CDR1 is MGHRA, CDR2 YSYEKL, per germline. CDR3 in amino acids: CASSQDRGGFGKDSPLHF. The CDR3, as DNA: TGCGCCAGCAGCCAAGACCGGGGGGGGTTTGGAAAGGATTCACCCCTCCACTTT.

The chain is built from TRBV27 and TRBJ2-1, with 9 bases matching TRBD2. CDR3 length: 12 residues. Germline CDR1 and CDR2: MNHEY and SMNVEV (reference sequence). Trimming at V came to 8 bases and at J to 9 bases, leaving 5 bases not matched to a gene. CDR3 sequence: CASWGLAGEQFF. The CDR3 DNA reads TGTGCCAGCTGGGGACTAGCAGGTGAGCAGTTCTTC.